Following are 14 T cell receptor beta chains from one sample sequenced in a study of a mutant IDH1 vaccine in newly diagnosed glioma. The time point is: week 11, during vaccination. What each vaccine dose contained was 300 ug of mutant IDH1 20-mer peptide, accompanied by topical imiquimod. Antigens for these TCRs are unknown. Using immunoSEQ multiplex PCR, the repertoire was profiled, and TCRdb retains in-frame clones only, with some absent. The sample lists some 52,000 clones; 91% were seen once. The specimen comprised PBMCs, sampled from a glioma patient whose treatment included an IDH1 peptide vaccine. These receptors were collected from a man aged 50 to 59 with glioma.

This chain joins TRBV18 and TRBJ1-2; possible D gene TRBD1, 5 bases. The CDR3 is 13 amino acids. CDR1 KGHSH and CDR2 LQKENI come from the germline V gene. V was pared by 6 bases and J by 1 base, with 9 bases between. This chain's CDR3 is CASSSRDNYGYTF. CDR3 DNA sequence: TGTGCCAGCTCGTCCAGGGATAACTATGGCTACACCTTC.

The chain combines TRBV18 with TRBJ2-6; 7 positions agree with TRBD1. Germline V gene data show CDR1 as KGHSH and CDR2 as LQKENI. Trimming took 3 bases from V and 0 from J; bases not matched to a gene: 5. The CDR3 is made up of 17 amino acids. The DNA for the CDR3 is TGTGCCAGCTCACCCCAGGGGGTTAGCTCTGGGGCCAACGTCCTGACTTTC. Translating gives CASSPQGVSSGANVLTF.

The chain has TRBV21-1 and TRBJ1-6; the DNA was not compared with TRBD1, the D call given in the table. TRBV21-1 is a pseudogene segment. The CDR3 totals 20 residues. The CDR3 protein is CASSKRDRDNQSSYNSPLHF. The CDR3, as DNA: TGTGCCAGCAGCAAAAGGGACAGGGATAACCAGAGCTCCTATAATTCACCCCTCCACTTT.

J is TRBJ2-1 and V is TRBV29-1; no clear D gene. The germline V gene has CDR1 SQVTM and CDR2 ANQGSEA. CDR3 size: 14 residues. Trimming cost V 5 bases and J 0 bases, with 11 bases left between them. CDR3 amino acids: CSVWFSASYNEQFF. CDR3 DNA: TGCAGCGTTTGGTTCTCAGCCTCCTACAATGAGCAGTTCTTC.

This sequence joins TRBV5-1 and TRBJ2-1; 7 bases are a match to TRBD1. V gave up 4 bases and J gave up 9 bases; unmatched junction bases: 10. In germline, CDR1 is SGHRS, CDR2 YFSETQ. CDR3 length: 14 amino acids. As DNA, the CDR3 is TGCGCCAGCAGCGACGGGACAGCTTTAGGTGAGCAGTTCTTC. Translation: CASSDGTALGEQFF.

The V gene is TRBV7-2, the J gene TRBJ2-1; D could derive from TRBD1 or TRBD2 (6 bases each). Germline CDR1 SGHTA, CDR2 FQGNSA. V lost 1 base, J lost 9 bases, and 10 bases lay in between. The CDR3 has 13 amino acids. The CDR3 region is CASSLEGGFEQFF. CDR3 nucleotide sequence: TGTGCCAGCAGCTTAGAGGGGGGCTTTGAGCAGTTCTTC.

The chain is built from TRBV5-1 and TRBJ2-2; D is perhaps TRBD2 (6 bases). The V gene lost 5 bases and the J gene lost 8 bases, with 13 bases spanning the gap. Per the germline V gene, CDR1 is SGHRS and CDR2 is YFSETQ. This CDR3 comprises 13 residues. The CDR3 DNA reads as TGCGCCAGCAGGGAGGGGAATCAGGGGGAGCTGTTTTTT. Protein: CASREGNQGELFF.

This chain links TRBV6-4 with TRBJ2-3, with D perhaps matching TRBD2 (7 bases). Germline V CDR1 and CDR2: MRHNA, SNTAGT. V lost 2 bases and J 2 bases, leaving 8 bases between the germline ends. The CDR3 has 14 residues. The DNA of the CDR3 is TGTGCCAGCAGTGACGGGGGGGCCACAGATACGCAGTATTTT. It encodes CASSDGGATDTQYF.

CDR3 DNA: TGTGCCAGCAGCGTAGCTCCGGGGGACTCTGGAAACACCATATATTTT. Its translation is CASSVAPGDSGNTIYF. The chain carries TRBV9 and TRBJ1-3; D may be TRBD1 (5 bases). The CDR3 sequence is 16 residues long. In germline, CDR1 is SGDLS, CDR2 YYNGEE. Trimming shortened V by 0 bases and J by 0 bases, and 10 bases separated the two germline ends.

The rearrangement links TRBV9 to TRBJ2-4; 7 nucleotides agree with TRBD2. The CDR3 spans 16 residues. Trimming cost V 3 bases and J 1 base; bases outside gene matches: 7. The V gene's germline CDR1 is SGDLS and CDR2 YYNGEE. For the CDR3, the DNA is TGTGCCAGCAGCGACGGGGGAGGGGTGGCCAAAAACATTCAGTACTTC. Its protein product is CASSDGGGVAKNIQYF. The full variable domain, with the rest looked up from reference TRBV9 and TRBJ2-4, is DSGVTQTPKHLITATGQRVTLRCSPRSGDLSVYWYQQSLDQGLQFLIQYYNGEERAKGNILERFSAQQFPDLHSELNLSSLELGDSALYFCASSDGGGVAKNIQYFGAGTRLSVL.

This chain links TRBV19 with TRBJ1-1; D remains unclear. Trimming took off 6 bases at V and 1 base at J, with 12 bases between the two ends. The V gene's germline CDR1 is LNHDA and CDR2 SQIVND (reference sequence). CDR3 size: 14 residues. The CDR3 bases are TGTGCCAGTAGGTTTACCGGGAAGAACACTGAAGCTTTCTTT. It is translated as CASRFTGKNTEAFF.

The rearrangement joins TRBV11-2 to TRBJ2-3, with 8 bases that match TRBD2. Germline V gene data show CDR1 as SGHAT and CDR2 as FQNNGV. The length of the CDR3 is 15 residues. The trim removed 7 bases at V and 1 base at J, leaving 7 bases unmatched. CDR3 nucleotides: TGTGCCAGCACCCCCGCTAGCGGGCGCACAGATACGCAGTATTTT. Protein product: CASTPASGRTDTQYF.

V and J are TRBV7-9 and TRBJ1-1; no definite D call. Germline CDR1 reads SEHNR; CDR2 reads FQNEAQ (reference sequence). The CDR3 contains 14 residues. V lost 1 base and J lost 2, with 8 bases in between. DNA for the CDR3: TGTGCCAGCAGCTTAGGTGGAGGAAACACTGAAGCTTTCTTT. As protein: CASSLGGGNTEAFF.

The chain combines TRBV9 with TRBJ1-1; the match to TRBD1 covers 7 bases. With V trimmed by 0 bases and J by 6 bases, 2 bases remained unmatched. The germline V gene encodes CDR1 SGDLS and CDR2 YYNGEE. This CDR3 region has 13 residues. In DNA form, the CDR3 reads TGTGCCAGCAGCGTAGCAGGGGGGCCTGAAGCTTTCTTT. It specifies CASSVAGGPEAFF.